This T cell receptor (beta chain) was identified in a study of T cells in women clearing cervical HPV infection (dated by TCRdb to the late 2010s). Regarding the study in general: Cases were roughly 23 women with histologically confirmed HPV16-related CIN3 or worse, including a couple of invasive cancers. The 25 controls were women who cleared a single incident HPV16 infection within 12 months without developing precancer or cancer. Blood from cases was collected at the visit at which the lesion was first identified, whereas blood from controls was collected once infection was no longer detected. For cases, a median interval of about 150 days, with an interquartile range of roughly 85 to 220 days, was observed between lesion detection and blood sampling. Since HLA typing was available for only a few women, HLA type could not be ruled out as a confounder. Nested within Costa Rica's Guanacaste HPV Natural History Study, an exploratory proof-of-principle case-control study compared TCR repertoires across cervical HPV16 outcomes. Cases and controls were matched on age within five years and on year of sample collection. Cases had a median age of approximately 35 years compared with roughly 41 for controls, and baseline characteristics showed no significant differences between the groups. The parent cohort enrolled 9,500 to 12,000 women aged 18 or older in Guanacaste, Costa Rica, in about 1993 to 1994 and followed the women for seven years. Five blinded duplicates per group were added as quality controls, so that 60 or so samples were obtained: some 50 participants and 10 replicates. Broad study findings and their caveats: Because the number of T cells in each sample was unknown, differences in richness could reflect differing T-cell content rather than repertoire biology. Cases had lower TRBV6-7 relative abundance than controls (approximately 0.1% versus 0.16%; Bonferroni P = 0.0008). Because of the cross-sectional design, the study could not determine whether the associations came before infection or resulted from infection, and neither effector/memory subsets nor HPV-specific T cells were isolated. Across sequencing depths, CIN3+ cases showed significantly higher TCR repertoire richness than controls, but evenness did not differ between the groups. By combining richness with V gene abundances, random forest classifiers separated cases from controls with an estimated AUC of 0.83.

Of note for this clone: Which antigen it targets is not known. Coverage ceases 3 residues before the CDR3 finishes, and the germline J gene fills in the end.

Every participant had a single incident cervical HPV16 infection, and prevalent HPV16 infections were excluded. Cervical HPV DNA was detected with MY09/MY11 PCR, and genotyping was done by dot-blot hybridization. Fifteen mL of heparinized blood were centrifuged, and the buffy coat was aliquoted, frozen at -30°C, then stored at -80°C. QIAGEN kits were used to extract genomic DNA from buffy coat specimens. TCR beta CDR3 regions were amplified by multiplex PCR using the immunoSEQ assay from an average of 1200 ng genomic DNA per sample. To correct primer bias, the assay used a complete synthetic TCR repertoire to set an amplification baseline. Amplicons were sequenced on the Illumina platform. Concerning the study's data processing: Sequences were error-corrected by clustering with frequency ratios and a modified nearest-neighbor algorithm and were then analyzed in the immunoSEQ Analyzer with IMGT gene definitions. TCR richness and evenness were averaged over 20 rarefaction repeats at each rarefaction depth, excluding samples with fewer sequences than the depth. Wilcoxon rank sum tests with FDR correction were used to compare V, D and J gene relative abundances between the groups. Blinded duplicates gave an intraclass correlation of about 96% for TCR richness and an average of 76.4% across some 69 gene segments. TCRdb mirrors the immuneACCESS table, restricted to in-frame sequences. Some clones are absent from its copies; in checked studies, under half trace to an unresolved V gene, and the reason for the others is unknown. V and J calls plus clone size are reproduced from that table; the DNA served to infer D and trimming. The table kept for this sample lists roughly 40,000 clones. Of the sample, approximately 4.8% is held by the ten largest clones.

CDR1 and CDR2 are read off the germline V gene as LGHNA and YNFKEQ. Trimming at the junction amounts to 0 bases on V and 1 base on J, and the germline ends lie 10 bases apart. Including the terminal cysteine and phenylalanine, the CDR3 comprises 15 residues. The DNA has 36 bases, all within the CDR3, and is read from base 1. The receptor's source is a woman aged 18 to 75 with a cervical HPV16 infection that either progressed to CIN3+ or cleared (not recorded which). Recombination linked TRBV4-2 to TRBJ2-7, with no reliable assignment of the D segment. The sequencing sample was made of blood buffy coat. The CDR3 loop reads CASSQDLTESYEQYF. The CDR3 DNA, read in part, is TGTGCCAGCAGCCAAGATCTCACTGAGTCCTACGAG.